The 2 T cell receptor beta chains reported below all come from one sample, sequenced in a study of blood T cell repertoires in COVID-19. The protocol was immunoSEQ multiplex PCR, while the TCRdb copy is restricted to in-frame clones and leaves out a portion. The sample contains just over 80,000 clones, 80% to 90% of which appear only once. Sequencing was done on a sample of PBMCs or T cells enriched from blood (not recorded which). The receptors were sampled from a woman aged 50 to 60 with acute COVID-19.

V usage is TRBV2 and J usage is TRBJ2-7; D might be TRBD1 (6 bases). Per germline, CDR1 SNHLY and CDR2 FYNNEI. CDR3 length: 13 amino acids. Trimming stripped 5 bases from V and 3 bases from J, with 11 bases between. CDR3 sequence: CASSQGTLYEQYF. The CDR3 DNA reads TGTGCCAGCAGTCAGGGGACCCTCTACGAGCAGTACTTC.

The V gene is TRBV24-1, the J gene TRBJ2-5, with 8 bases matching TRBD2. CDR1 KGHDR and CDR2 SFDVKD come from the germline V gene. The CDR3 totals 16 residues. The J segment lost 0 bases and the V segment lost 5 bases, leaving 7 bases of the junction unmatched. The CDR3 is CATSGNSGAYQETQYF. The CDR3 DNA is TGTGCCACCAGTGGCAATAGCGGGGCGTACCAAGAGACCCAGTACTTC.